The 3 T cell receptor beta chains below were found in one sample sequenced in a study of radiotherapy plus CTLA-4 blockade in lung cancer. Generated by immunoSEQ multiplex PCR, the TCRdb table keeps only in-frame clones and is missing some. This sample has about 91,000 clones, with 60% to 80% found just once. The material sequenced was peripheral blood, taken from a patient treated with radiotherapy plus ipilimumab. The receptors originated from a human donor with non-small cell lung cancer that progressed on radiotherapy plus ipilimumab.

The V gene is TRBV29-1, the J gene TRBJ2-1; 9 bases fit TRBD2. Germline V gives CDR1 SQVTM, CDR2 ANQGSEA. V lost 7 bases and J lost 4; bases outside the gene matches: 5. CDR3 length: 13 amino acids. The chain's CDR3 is CSARLAVYNEQFF. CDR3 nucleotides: TGCAGCGCCCGACTAGCGGTTTACAATGAGCAGTTCTTC.

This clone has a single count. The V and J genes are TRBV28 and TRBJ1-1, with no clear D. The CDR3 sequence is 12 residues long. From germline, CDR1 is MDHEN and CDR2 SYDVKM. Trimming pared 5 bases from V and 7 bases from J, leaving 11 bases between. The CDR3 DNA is TGTGCCAGCAGTCCGCTAGGGATTGAAGCTTTCTTT. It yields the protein CASSPLGIEAFF.

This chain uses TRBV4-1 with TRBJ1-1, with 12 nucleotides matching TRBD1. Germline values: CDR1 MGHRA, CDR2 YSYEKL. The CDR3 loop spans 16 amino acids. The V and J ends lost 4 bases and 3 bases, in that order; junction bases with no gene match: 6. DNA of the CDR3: TGCGCCAGCAGCCTGGGACAGGGGGCCGGGTACACTGAAGCTTTCTTT. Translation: CASSLGQGAGYTEAFF.